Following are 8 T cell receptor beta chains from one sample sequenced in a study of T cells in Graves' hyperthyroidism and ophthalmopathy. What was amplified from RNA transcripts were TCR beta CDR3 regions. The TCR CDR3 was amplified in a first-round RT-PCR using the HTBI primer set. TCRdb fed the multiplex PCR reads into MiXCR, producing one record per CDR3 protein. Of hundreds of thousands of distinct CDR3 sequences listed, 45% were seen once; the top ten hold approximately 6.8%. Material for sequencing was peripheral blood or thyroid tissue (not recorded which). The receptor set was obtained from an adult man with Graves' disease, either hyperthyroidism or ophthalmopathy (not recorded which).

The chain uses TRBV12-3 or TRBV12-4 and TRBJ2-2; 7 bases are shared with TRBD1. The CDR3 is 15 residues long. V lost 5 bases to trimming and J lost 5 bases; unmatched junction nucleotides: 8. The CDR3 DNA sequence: TGTGCCAGCAGTCCGACAGGGCTCCGTACCGGGGAGCTGTTTTTT. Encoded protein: CASSPTGLRTGELFF.

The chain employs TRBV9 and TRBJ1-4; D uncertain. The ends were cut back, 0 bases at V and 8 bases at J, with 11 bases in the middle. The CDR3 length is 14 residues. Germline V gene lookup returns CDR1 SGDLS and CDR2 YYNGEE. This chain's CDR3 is CASSVALGGEKLFF. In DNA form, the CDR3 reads TGTGCCAGCAGCGTAGCCCTAGGAGGAGAAAAACTGTTTTTT.

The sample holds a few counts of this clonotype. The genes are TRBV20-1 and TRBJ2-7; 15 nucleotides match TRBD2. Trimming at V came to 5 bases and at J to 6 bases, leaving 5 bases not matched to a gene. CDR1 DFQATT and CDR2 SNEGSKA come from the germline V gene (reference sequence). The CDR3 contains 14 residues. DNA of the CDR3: TGCAGTGCTCACGGACTAGCGGGGGGGAGCGAGCAGTACTTC. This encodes CSAHGLAGGSEQYF.

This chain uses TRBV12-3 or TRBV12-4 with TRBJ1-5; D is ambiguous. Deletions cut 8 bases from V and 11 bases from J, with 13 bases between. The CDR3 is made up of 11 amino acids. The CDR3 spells CASDSQETQHF. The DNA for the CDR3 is TGTGCCAGCGACTCCCAAGAGACCCAGCATTTT.

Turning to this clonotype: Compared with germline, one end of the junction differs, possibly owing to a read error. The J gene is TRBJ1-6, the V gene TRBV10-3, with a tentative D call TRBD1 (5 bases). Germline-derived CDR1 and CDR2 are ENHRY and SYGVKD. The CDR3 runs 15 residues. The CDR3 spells CASSPAGDYNSPLHF. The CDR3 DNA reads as TGTGCCAGCAGTCCCGCGGGGGACTATAATTCACCCCTCCACTTT.

The CDR3 is CATSDSGQGLFF. CDR3 DNA sequence: TGTGCCACCAGTGACTCGGGACAGGGCCTGTTTTTT. This chain links TRBV24-1 with TRBJ1-4; 9 bases are a match to TRBD1. This CDR3 has 12 amino acids. Per germline, CDR1 KGHDR and CDR2 SFDVKD. Trimming cost V 4 bases and J 14 bases; bases outside gene matches: 4.

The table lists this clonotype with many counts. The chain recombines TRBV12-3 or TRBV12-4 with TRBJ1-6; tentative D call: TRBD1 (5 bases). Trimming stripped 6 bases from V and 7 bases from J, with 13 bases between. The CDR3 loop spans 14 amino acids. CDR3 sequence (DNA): TGTGCCAGCAGCTTGGGGCAGCCAAATTCACCCCTCCACTTT. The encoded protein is CASSLGQPNSPLHF.

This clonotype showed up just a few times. The CDR3 reads CASSKDTSSNQPQHF. As DNA, the CDR3 is TGTGCCAGCAGTAAGGACACTTCCAGCAATCAGCCCCAGCATTTT. The V gene is TRBV28, the J gene TRBJ1-5, with a possible D match to TRBD1 (5 bases). Germline V gene sequence: CDR1 MDHEN, CDR2 SYDVKM. This CDR3 comprises 15 residues. Between the trimmed V and J ends, which lost 5 bases and 1 base, there was a span of 12 bases. The whole variable domain, remainder taken from reference TRBV28 and TRBJ1-5, is DVKVTQSSRYLVKRTGEKVFLECVQDMDHENMFWYRQDPGLGLRLIYFSYDVKMKEKGDIPEGYSVSREKKERFSLILESASTNQTSMYLCASSKDTSSNQPQHFGDGTRLSIL.